This T cell receptor (beta chain) was identified in a study of blood T cell repertoires in COVID-19. In the study overall: Italy, Spain and the United States were the sources of the convalescent and acute COVID-19 samples.

Authors' methods: By means of reference gene primer amplification, nucleated cell counts were estimated. The data were produced by immunoSEQ multiplex PCR, yet TCRdb's version contains in-frame clones alone and is incomplete. V, J and clone size were drawn from that table, and D and trimming were deduced from the DNA. The sample includes more than 300,000 clones, 88% seen only once; the top ten take about 6.7%. CDR3 length: 15 residues. Germline lookup yields CDR1 MNHEY and CDR2 SVGEGT. V was pared by 2 bases and J by 3 bases, with 13 bases between. The sequencing sample was made of peripheral blood. This clonotype was obtained from a woman in her seventies with COVID-19, enrolled during active disease. The J gene is TRBJ1-1, the V gene TRBV6-2 or TRBV6-3; D may be TRBD1 (5 bases). In nucleotides, the CDR3 is TGTGCCAGCAGTTACCTGGGGGGGTTCGACACTGAAGCTTTCTTT. Its translation: CASSYLGGFDTEAFF.